This T cell receptor beta chain was recovered during a study of blood T cell repertoires in COVID-19. Here immunoSEQ multiplex PCR was the method, and the copy in TCRdb shows in-frame clones only, minus some. In the table there are about 89,000 clones, approximately 90% of which are singletons. In its sample, this clone was seen a few times. Germline V CDR1 and CDR2: SGHTA, FQGNSA. The CDR3 has 14 amino acids. The V and J ends lost 0 bases and 3 bases, in that order; junction bases with no gene match: 1. The source material was peripheral blood. This TCR was recovered from a male donor with acute or convalescent COVID-19. The chain employs TRBV7-2 and TRBJ2-7, with 8 bases lining up with TRBD2. The CDR3 is CASSLASGVYEQYF. DNA for the CDR3: TGTGCCAGCAGCTTAGCTAGCGGGGTCTACGAGCAGTACTTC. Combining the CDR3 with reference TRBV7-2 and TRBJ2-7 gives the whole variable domain GAGVSQSPSNKVTEKGKDVELRCDPISGHTALYWYRQSLGQGLEFLIYFQGNSAPDKSGLPSDRFSAERTGGSVSTLTIQRTQQEDSAVYLCASSLASGVYEQYFGPGTRLTVT.